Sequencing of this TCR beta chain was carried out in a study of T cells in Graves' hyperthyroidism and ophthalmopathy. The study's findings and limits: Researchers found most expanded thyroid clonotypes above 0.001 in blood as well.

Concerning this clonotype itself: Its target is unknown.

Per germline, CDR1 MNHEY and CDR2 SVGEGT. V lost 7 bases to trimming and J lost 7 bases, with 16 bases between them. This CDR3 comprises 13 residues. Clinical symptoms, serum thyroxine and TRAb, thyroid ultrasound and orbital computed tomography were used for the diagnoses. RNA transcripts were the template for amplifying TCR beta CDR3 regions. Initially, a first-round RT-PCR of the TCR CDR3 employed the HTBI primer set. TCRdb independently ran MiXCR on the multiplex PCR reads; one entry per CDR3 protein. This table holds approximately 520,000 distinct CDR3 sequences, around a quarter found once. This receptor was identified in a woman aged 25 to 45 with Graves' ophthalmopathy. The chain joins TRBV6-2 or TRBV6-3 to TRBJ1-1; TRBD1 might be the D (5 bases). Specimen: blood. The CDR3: CASIDRLNFEAFF. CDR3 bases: TGTGCCAGCATAGACAGACTAAATTTTGAAGCTTTCTTT.